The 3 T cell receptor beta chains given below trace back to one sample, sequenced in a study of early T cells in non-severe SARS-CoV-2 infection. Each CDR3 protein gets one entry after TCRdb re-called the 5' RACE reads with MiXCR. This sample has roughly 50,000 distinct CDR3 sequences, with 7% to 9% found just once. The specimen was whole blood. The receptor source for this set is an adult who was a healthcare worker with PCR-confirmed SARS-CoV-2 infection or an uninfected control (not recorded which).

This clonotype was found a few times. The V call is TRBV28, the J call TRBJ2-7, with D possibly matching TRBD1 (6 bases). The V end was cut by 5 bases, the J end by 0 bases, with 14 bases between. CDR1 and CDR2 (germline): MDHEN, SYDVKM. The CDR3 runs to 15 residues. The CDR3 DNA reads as TGTGCCAGCAGTGGAACAGGGCAGGCCTCCTACGAGCAGTACTTC. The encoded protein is CASSGTGQASYEQYF.

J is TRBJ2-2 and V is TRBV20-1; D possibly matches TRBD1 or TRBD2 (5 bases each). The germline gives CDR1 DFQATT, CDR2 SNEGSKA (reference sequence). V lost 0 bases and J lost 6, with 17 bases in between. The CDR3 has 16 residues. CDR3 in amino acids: CSARDSKHGAAGELFF. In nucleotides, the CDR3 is TGCAGTGCTAGAGATAGTAAACACGGGGCGGCCGGGGAGCTGTTTTTT.

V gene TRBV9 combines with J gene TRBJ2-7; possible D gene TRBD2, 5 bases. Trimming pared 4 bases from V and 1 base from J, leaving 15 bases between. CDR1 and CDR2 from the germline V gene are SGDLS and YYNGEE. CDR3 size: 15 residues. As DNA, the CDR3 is TGTGCCAGCAGCCCACTAGGATCGGTTTCCTACGAGCAGTACTTC. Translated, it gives CASSPLGSVSYEQYF.